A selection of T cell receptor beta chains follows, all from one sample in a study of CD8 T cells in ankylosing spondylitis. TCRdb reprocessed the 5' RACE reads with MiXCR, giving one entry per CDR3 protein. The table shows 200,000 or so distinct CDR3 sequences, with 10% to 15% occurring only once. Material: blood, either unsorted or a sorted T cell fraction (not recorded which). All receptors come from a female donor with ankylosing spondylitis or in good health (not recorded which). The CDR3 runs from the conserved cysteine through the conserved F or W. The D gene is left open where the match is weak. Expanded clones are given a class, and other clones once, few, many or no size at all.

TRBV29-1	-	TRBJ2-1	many	TGCAGCGTTGATAAGGACACCTACAATGAGCAGTTCTTC	CSVDKDTYNEQFF
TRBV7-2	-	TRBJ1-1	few	TGTGCCAGCAGCTTTCTGGGAGGACAAGCTTTCTTT	CASSFLGGQAFF
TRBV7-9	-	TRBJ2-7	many	TGTGCCAGCAGCTTCTGGGGGGTTGCCTACGAGCAGTACTTC	CASSFWGVAYEQYF
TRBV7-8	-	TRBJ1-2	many	TGTGCCAGCAGCTCCCCGTGGGCAGTTGGCTACACCTTC	CASSSPWAVGYTF
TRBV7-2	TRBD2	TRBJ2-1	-	TGTGCCAGCAGCTCTCATAGTAGCGGGAGGCTTGAGCAGTTCTTC	CASSSHSSGRLEQFF
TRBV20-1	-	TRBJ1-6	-	TGCAGTGCTAGAGATAGTGCCAGCTCCTATAATTCACCCCTCCACTTT	CSARDSASSYNSPLHF
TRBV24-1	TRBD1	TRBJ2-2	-	TGTGCCACCAGTGATGCCGGGACAGAGACCGGGGAGCTGTTTTTT	CATSDAGTETGELFF
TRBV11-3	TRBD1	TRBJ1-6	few	TGTGCCAGCAGACGGGAGACAGGGAGGATTTCACCCCTCCACTTT	CASRRETGRISPLHF
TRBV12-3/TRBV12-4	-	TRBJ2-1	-	TGTGCCAGCACCCATTACGGCAATGAGCAGTTCTTC	CASTHYGNEQFF
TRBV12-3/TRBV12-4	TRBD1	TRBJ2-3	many	TGTGCCAGCAGTCTGCTAGTCGGACAGGGGGCGGGGGATACGCAGTATTTT	CASSLLVGQGAGDTQYF
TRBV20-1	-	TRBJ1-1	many	TGCAGTGCTATCAGGGGTAACACTGAAGCTTTCTTT	CSAIRGNTEAFF
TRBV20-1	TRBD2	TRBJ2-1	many	TGCAGTGCTAGCGTACTAGCGGGAGGTACCAATGAGCAGTTCTTC	CSASVLAGGTNEQFF
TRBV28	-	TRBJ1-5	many	TGTGCCAGCAACCCAACCTCTGGCAGCAATCAGCCCCAGCATTTT	CASNPTSGSNQPQHF
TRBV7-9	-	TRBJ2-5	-	TGTGCCAGCAGCTTGGGGGTATCCACTCTATTACAAGAGACCCAGTACTTC	CASSLGVSTLLQETQYF
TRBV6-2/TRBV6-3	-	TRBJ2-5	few	TGTGCCAGCAGTCCCACCACTAGTCTCGAGACCCAGTACTTC	CASSPTTSLETQYF
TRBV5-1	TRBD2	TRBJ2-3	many	TGCGCCAGCAGCAAGGGACTAGCGATTATGACAGATACGCAGTATTTT	CASSKGLAIMTDTQYF
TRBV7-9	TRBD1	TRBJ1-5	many	TGTGCCAGCAGCCTACAGGGGGGTGCAAATCAGCCCCAGCATTTT	CASSLQGGANQPQHF
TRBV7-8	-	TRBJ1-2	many	TGTGCCAGCAGCCGACTAGGGGCCCATGGCTACACCTTC	CASSRLGAHGYTF
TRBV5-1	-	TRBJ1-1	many	TGCGCCAGCAGCTTGGAGTACGTCAACACTGAAGCTTTCTTT	CASSLEYVNTEAFF
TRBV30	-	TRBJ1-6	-	TGTGCCTGGAGTGTACCCTCCGGGGCCTATAATTCACCCCTCCACTTT	CAWSVPSGAYNSPLHF
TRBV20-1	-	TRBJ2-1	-	TGCAGTACCCAGGCCAGGGACAATGAGCAGTTCTTC	CSTQARDNEQFF
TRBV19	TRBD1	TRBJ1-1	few	TGTGCCAGTAGTATACCGGGACAGGAGAAAGCTTTCTTT	CASSIPGQEKAFF
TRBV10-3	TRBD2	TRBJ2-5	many	TGTGCCATCAGGGGACTAGCGGGAGAGGAGACCCAGTACTTC	CAIRGLAGEETQYF
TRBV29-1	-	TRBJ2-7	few	TGCAGCGTTGATGTTATGGGAGTAGCCGAGCAGTACTTC	CSVDVMGVAEQYF
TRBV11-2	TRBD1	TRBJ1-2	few	TGTGCCAGCAGCTTAGATTTTACAGGGGCGGACTATGGCTACACCTTC	CASSLDFTGADYGYTF
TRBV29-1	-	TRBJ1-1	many	TGCAGCGTTGCTCAACGAACCGAGAACACTGAAGCTTTCTTT	CSVAQRTENTEAFF
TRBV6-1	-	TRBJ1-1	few	TGTGCCAGCAACTTCAGAATGAACACTGAAGCTTTCTTT	CASNFRMNTEAFF
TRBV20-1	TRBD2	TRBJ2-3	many	TGCAGTGCTAGAGATCTAGGGACTAGCGGCACAGATACGCAGTATTTT	CSARDLGTSGTDTQYF
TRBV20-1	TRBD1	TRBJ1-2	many	TGCAGTGCTAGAGATGACAGGGAACTCTATGGCTACACCTTC	CSARDDRELYGYTF
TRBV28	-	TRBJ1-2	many	TGTGCCAGCAGTTTACCGGGCTCGGCCAACTATGGCTACACCTTC	CASSLPGSANYGYTF
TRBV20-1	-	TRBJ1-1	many	TGCAGTGCTAGGGCGATCATGAACACTGAAGCTTTCTTT	CSARAIMNTEAFF
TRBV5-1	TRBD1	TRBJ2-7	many	TGCGCCAGCACCCCGGGACAGGGGATCTACGAGCAGTACTTC	CASTPGQGIYEQYF
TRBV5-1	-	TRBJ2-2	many	TGCGCCAGCAGCTCCGGGGACACCGGGGAGCTGTTTTTT	CASSSGDTGELFF
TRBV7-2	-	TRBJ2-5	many	TGTGCCAGCAGCTTAGCGTCGAGTGGAGGAGGAATGGAGACCCAGTACTTC	CASSLASSGGGMETQYF
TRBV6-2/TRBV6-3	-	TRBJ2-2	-	TGTGCCAGCAGGCCGGGAACGAGCACCGGGGAGCTGTTTTTT	CASRPGTSTGELFF
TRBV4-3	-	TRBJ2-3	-	TGCGCCAGCAGCCAGGACTACCGGAACACAGATACGCAGTATTTT	CASSQDYRNTDTQYF
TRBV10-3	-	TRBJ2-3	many	TGTGCCACGATCTCAGGTACTCATAACACAGATACGCAGTATTTT	CATISGTHNTDTQYF
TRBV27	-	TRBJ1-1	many	TGTGCCAGCAGTACGGGGGCCGCGAACACTGAAGCTTTCTTT	CASSTGAANTEAFF
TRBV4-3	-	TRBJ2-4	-	TGCGCCAGCAGCCTCAACCTAGCAGGTCCGGACATTCAGTACTTC	CASSLNLAGPDIQYF
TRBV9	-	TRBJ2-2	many	TGTGCCAGCAGCGTAGATCCCACCGGGGAGCTGTTTTTT	CASSVDPTGELFF
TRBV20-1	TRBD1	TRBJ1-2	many	TGCAGTGCTACAGTTGAGGGGGCGGGAGGCTACACCTTC	CSATVEGAGGYTF